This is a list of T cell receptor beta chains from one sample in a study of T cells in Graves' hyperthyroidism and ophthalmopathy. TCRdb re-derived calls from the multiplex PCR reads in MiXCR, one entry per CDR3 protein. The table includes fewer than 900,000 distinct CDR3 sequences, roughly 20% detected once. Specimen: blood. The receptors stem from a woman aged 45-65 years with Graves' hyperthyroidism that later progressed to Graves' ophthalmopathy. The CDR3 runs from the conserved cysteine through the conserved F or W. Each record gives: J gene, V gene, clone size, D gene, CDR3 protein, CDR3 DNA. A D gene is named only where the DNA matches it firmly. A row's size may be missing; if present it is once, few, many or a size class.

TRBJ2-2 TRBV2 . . CASTPDSPSTGELFF TGTGCCAGCACTCCGGACAGCCCGAGCACCGGGGAGCTGTTTTTT
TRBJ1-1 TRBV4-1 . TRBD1 CASSRGTGVSNTEAFF TGCGCCAGCAGCCGCGGGACAGGGGTATCGAACACTGAAGCTTTCTTT
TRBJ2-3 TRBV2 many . CASQELRPSVLTDTQYF TGTGCCAGTCAAGAACTACGACCTAGCGTGCTCACAGATACGCAGTATTTT
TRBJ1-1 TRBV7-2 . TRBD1 CASSLVTGANTEAFF TGTGCCAGCAGCTTAGTGACAGGGGCGAACACTGAAGCTTTCTTT
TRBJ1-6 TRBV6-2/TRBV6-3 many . CASSYGSPLHF TGTGCCAGCAGTTACGGCTCACCCCTCCACTTT
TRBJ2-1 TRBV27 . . CASSWGLNEQFF TGTGCCAGCAGTTGGGGACTCAATGAGCAGTTCTTC
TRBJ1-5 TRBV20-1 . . CSARDPGDQRQPQHF TGCAGTGCTAGAGATCCGGGGGACCAACGTCAGCCCCAGCATTTT
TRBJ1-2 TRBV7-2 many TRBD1 CASSLGTGAFGYTF TGTGCCAGCAGCTTAGGGACAGGGGCATTTGGCTACACCTTC
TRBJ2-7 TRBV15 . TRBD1 CATSQDRGAYEQYF TGTGCCACCAGCCAAGACAGGGGCGCCTACGAGCAGTACTTC
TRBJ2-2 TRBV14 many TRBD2 CASSQVFGLAGSLLSDTGELFF TGTGCCAGCAGCCAAGTTTTTGGACTAGCGGGATCTCTACTATCGGACACCGGGGAGCTGTTTTTT
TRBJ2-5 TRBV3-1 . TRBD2 CASSQTTSGFQETQYF TGTGCCAGCAGCCAAACAACTAGCGGATTCCAAGAGACCCAGTACTTC
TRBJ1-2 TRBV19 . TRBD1 CASRQGAVDYGYTF TGTGCCAGTAGGCAGGGGGCGGTGGACTATGGCTACACCTTC
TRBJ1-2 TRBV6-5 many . CASSYGGGGYGYTF TGTGCCAGCAGTTATGGCGGGGGTGGCTATGGCTACACCTTC
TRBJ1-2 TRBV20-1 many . CSVGGVNYGYTF TGCAGTGTCGGAGGGGTTAACTATGGCTACACCTTC
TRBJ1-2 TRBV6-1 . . CASSRRGSAYTF TGTGCCAGCAGTAGACGGGGGTCGGCCTACACCTTC
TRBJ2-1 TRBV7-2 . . CASSQRGYQPAYNEQFF TGTGCCAGCAGCCAAAGGGGATATCAACCAGCATACAATGAGCAGTTCTTC